One T cell receptor (beta chain) is described in this entry. The source of the sample is a study of blood T cell repertoires in COVID-19. Study summary: COVID-19 samples from acute and convalescent phases originated in the United States, Italy and Spain.

Some clones are missing from TCRdb's copy, which holds only in-frame ones; the method was immunoSEQ multiplex PCR. Among 60,000 or so clones listed, over 80% were seen once. V lost 5 bases and J lost 3, with 11 bases in between. CDR1 and CDR2 (germline): SGHAT, FQNNGV. This CDR3 spans 14 amino acids. This TCR derives from a human donor with active COVID-19. The donor label of this sample is uncertain. The sample taken for sequencing was peripheral blood. The V and J genes are TRBV11-2 and TRBJ1-5, with D perhaps matching TRBD1 (6 bases). CDR3 nucleotide sequence: TGTGCCAGCAGCGCGACAGGATACAATCAGCCCCAGCATTTT. Translating gives CASSATGYNQPQHF. Full variable domain (outside the CDR3, taken from reference TRBV11-2 and TRBJ1-5): EAGVAQSPRYKIIEKRQSVAFWCNPISGHATLYWYQQILGQGPKLLIQFQNNGVVDDSQLPKDRFSAERLKGVDSTLKIQPAKLEDSAVYLCASSATGYNQPQHFGDGTRLSIL.